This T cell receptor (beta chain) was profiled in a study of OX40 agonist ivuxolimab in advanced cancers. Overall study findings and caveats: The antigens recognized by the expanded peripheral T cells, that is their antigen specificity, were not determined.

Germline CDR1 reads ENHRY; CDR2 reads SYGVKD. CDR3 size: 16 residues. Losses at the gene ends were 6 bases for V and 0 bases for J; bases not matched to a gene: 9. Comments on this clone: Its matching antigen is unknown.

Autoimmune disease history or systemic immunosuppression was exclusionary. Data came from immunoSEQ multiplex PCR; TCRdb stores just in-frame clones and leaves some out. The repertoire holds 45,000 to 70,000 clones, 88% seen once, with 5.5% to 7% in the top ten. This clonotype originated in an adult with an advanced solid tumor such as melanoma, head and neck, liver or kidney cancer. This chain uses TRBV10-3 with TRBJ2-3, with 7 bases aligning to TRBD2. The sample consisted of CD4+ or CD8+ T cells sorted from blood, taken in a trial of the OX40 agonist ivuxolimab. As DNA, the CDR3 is TGTGCCATCAGCCGAGTATCCGGGGGGAGCACAGATACGCAGTATTTT. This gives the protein CAISRVSGGSTDTQYF.